One and the same sample provided the 4 T cell receptor beta chains below, sequenced in a study of neurological immune-mediated disorders. TCRdb fed the 5' RACE reads into MiXCR, producing one record per CDR3 protein. The repertoire has approximately 19,000 distinct CDR3 sequences, around 7.6% of them found once; the top ten carry 17%. The sequencing input was CD8+ T cells from blood. These receptor sequences come from a woman aged 25 to 39 with HTLV-1-associated myelopathy (HAM/TSP).

At least ten counts were recorded for this clonotype. The chain carries TRBV27 and TRBJ2-7; D possibly corresponds to TRBD2 (5 bases). The CDR3 runs to 13 residues. From germline, CDR1 is MNHEY and CDR2 SMNVEV (reference sequence). Trimming took off 4 bases at V and 2 bases at J, with 9 bases between the two ends. CDR3 loop: CASSSGLAYEQYF. The CDR3 DNA reads TGTGCCAGCAGTTCAGGACTGGCCTACGAGCAGTACTTC.

This clonotype was detected many times. The rearrangement uses TRBV20-1 and TRBJ1-1; D is perhaps TRBD1 (5 bases). The germline CDR1 and CDR2 sequences are DFQATT and SNEGSKA (reference sequence). Trimming pared 0 bases from V and 6 bases from J, leaving 11 bases between. The CDR3 loop spans 13 amino acids. CDR3 loop: CSARESGFAEAFF. The DNA of the CDR3 is TGCAGTGCTAGAGAATCAGGGTTCGCTGAAGCTTTCTTT.

In its sample, this clonotype was seen many times. The gene calls are TRBV27 and TRBJ2-3; the D gene is possibly TRBD2 (5 bases). CDR3 size: 15 residues. V was cut by 5 bases and J by 0 bases, with 12 bases left in between. Per germline, CDR1 MNHEY and CDR2 SMNVEV (reference sequence). For the CDR3, the DNA is TGTGCCAGCAGTAAGGACTGGGCTAGCACAGATACGCAGTATTTT. Protein: CASSKDWASTDTQYF.

About this clonotype: This CDR3 is missing its conserved last phenylalanine or tryptophan, likely due to a read error. The chain couples TRBV3-1 to TRBJ1-2; D is unclear. Germline CDR1 and CDR2: LGHDT and YNNKEL (reference sequence). V lost 1 base and J lost 7, with 10 bases in between. The CDR3 is 13 residues long. CDR3 protein: CASSQGGKPGYTS. DNA of the CDR3: TGTGCCAGCAGCCAAGGGGGTAAACCTGGCTACACCTCC.